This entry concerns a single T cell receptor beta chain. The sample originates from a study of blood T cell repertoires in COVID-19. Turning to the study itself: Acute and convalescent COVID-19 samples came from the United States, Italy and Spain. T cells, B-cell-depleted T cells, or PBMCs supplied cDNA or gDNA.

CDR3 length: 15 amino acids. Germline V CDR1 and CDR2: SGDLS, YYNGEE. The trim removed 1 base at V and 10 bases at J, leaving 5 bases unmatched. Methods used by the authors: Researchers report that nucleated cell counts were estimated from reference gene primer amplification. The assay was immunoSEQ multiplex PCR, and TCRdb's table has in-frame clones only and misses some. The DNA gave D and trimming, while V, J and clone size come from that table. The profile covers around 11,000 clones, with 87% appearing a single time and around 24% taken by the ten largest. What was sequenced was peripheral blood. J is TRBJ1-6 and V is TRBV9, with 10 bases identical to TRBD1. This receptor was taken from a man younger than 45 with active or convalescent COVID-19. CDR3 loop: CASSVSGTGESPLHF. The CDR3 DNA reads TGTGCCAGCAGCGTAAGTGGGACAGGGGAATCACCCCTCCACTTT.